Shown below are 7 T cell receptor beta chains from a single sample sequenced in a study of shared T cell receptors in the human thymus listed by TCRdb under 2021. Libraries were built with the immunoSEQ multiplex PCR assay. In TCRdb, the immuneACCESS table is reduced to in-frame sequences with V and J assigned. These tables do not hold every clone; where another copy was compared, an unresolved V gene accounts for under half, and the others remain unexplained. For this sample there are approximately 660,000 clones; 85% to 90% appear just once. The ten most abundant clones make up about 0.01% of the sample. This sample was also put to use in a study of human thymus T cells.

The sequencing input was thymocytes. The receptors come from a boy under two years old with a congenital heart defect. Donor details come from another sample of the same person, matched by shared clones.

The chain joins TRBV25-1 to TRBJ1-2; D perhaps matches TRBD1 (5 bases). The V end lost 3 bases, the J end lost 2 bases, and 13 bases lay between the germline ends. Germline lookup yields CDR1 MGHDK and CDR2 SYGVNS. The CDR3 is 15 amino acids. In nucleotides, the CDR3 is TGTGCCAGCAGTGAGCCCACCCAGGGAAACTATGGCTACACCTTC. This gives the protein CASSEPTQGNYGYTF.

This clone was counted a single time. This CDR3 is CASSLRGSGRWSYNEQFF. As DNA, the CDR3 is TGTGCCAGCAGTTTAAGAGGAAGCGGGAGGTGGTCCTACAATGAGCAGTTCTTC. This chain links TRBV27 with TRBJ2-1; TRBD2 agrees at 9 bases. V lost 2 bases, J lost 1 base, and 9 bases stayed unmatched. Per the germline V gene, CDR1 is MNHEY and CDR2 is SMNVEV (reference sequence). This CDR3 has 18 amino acids.

The chain employs TRBV14 and TRBJ2-7, with TRBD1 matching over 8 bases. The CDR3 is made up of 15 amino acids. V shed 0 bases, J shed 4 bases, and the junction held 5 bases outside the gene matches. Germline CDR1 is SGHDN and CDR2 is FVKESK. This CDR3 is CASSQEDRDRYEQYF. In nucleotides, the CDR3 is TGTGCCAGCAGCCAAGAGGACAGGGATAGGTACGAGCAGTACTTC.

The genes are TRBV7-2 and TRBJ2-3; the match to TRBD2 covers 8 bases. After removal of 0 bases from V and 5 bases from J, the junction contained 7 bases not matched to a gene. This CDR3 has 16 residues. CDR1 SGHTA and CDR2 FQGNSA come from the germline V gene. The CDR3, as DNA: TGTGCCAGCAGCTTAGCGCAAGCGGGAGTGGGAGATACGCAGTATTTT. Protein sequence: CASSLAQAGVGDTQYF.

The V call is TRBV5-1, the J call TRBJ2-7; D possibly corresponds to TRBD2 (6 bases). V lost 4 bases and J lost 2, with 16 bases in between. The V gene's germline CDR1 is SGHRS and CDR2 YFSETQ. The CDR3 has 15 residues. The CDR3 region is CASSGGVGRAYEQYF. The DNA of the CDR3 is TGCGCCAGCAGCGGAGGGGTCGGCAGAGCCTACGAGCAGTACTTC.

The rearrangement links TRBV2 to TRBJ2-3; 9 positions match TRBD2. Trimming removed 5 bases from V and 0 bases from J; junction bases left unmatched: 12. The CDR3 sequence is 18 residues long. Germline values: CDR1 SNHLY, CDR2 FYNNEI. CDR3 residues: CASSRGRAGGTSTDTQYF. Written as DNA, the CDR3 is TGTGCCAGCAGTCGCGGGAGGGCGGGAGGGACTAGCACAGATACGCAGTATTTT. Full variable domain (missing parts from reference TRBV2 and TRBJ2-3): EPEVTQTPSHQVTQMGQEVILRCVPISNHLYFYWYRQILGQKVEFLVSFYNNEISEKSEIFDDQFSVERPDGSNFTLKIRSTKLEDSAMYFCASSRGRAGGTSTDTQYFGPGTRLTVL.

The chain carries TRBV6-6 and TRBJ2-3, with 8 bases fitting TRBD2. After removal of 6 bases from V and 4 bases from J, the junction contained 12 bases not matched to a gene. Germline CDR1 and CDR2: MNHNY and SVGAGI (reference sequence). The CDR3 runs 16 residues. The CDR3 coding sequence is TGTGCCAGCAGCCGACGGGGGGGAGGGCCATCAGATACGCAGTATTTT. Amino acid sequence: CASSRRGGGPSDTQYF.